This entry lists 4 T cell receptor beta chains sequenced from one sample in a study of long-term antiretroviral therapy in people with HIV. An immunoSEQ assay, version v3.0, was performed at survey level. The protocol was immunoSEQ multiplex PCR, while the TCRdb copy is restricted to in-frame clones and leaves out a portion. The data contain around 13,000 clones, nearly 85% of them singletons. Sequenced material: unsorted PBMCs, taken 1.8 years before starting antiretroviral therapy. Receptors were obtained from a woman aged 40 to 50 with HIV.

V gene TRBV7-9 combines with J gene TRBJ1-1; 7 bases are shared with TRBD1. CDR3 length: 14 amino acids. CDR1 is SEHNR and CDR2 is FQNEAQ in the germline V gene (reference sequence). With V trimmed by 1 base and J by 11 bases, 10 bases remained unmatched. The DNA for the CDR3 is TGTGCCAGCAGCTTAGACAGGGGAAAGCTTCGGGCTTTCTTT. Its protein is CASSLDRGKLRAFF.

The CDR3 loop is CASSPTGGGLGYEQYF. DNA for the CDR3: TGTGCCAGCAGCCCGACAGGGGGCGGGTTAGGGTACGAGCAGTACTTC. V is TRBV7-8 and J is TRBJ2-7; 10 bases map to TRBD1. The germline V gene has CDR1 SGHVS and CDR2 FQNEAQ. Unmatched junction bases numbered 11, after V lost 5 bases and J lost 4 bases. The CDR3 spans 16 residues. The full variable domain, its missing parts supplied by reference TRBV7-8 and TRBJ2-7, is GAGVSQSPRYKVAKRGQDVALRCDPISGHVSLFWYQQALGQGPEFLTYFQNEAQLDKSGLPSDRFFAERPEGSVSTLKIQRTQQEDSAVYLCASSPTGGGLGYEQYFGPGTRLTVT.

This chain uses TRBV5-1 with TRBJ2-1, with D unclear. V was shortened by 4 bases and J by 0 bases, with 14 bases between the two germline ends. Germline assignment: CDR1 SGHRS and CDR2 YFSETQ. CDR3 length: 16 amino acids. The CDR3 spells CASSPWDRSSYNEQFF. DNA for the CDR3: TGCGCCAGCAGCCCATGGGATCGTAGCTCCTACAATGAGCAGTTCTTC. Filled out from reference TRBV5-1 and TRBJ2-1, the complete variable domain reads KAGVTQTPRYLIKTRGQQVTLSCSPISGHRSVSWYQQTPGQGLQFLFEYFSETQRNKGNFPGRFSGRQFSNSRSEMNVSTLELGDSALYLCASSPWDRSSYNEQFFGPGTRLTVL.

V and J are TRBV6-1 and TRBJ1-2; D is ambiguous. CDR3 length: 11 amino acids. The germline V gene has CDR1 MNHNS and CDR2 SASEGT. Trimming shortened V by 0 bases and J by 6 bases, and 2 bases separated the two germline ends. The CDR3 DNA reads TGTGCCAGCAGTGAAGCGCATGGCTACACCTTC. Translated, it gives CASSEAHGYTF.